The 12 T cell receptor beta chains listed next were all sequenced from one sample in a study of blood T cell repertoires in COVID-19. TCRdb keeps only in-frame clones here, not all; method: immunoSEQ multiplex PCR. The profile shows fewer than 250,000 clones, 83% of them singletons. Sequencing was carried out using peripheral blood. These TCRs come from a woman in her forties or fifties with acute or convalescent COVID-19.

The chain joins TRBV7-9 to TRBJ1-1, with TRBD1 identical over 10 bases. The V segment lost 1 base and the J segment 0 bases; nucleotides outside the gene matches: 2. CDR3 length: 16 residues. Germline CDR1 reads SEHNR; CDR2 reads FQNEAQ (reference sequence). The CDR3 loop is CASSLGQGAMNTEAFF. Written as DNA, the CDR3 is TGTGCCAGCAGCTTAGGACAGGGGGCGATGAACACTGAAGCTTTCTTT.

The chain combines TRBV11-3 with TRBJ2-3; D gene uncertain. With 4 bases removed from V and 2 bases from J, the gap between germline ends came to 10 bases. This CDR3 region has 14 residues. Germline CDR1 is SGHNT and CDR2 is YENEEA. CDR3 bases: TGTGCCAGCAGCTCGGGTGAAACCACAGATACGCAGTATTTT. Protein: CASSSGETTDTQYF.

The V gene is TRBV27, the J gene TRBJ2-7; 8 bases agree with TRBD1. Per the germline V gene, CDR1 is MNHEY and CDR2 is SMNVEV (reference sequence). The CDR3 loop spans 14 amino acids. Trimming cost V 5 bases and J 3 bases; bases outside gene matches: 6. The CDR3 reads CASSPGTGGYEQYF. CDR3 DNA sequence: TGTGCCAGCAGTCCTGGGACAGGAGGCTACGAGCAGTACTTC.

The rearrangement uses TRBV2 and TRBJ2-1; D may be TRBD2 (6 bases). CDR3 size: 14 residues. Germline loops: CDR1 SNHLY, CDR2 FYNNEI. Trimming took off 7 bases at V and 0 bases at J, with 10 bases between the two ends. The CDR3 DNA follows: TGTGCCAGCACGGACTACAGCTCCTACAATGAGCAGTTCTTC. Its translation is CASTDYSSYNEQFF.

V usage is TRBV2 and J usage is TRBJ2-3; 10 nucleotides match TRBD2. V trimming: 3 bases; J trimming: 2 bases; junction bases outside the gene matches: 8. The CDR3 length is 17 residues. Germline V CDR1 and CDR2: SNHLY, FYNNEI. DNA for the CDR3: TGTGCCAGCAGTGAGGGTGGTAGCGGGAGGATCACAGATACGCAGTATTTT. Translating gives CASSEGGSGRITDTQYF.

This clone occurred once. The chain employs TRBV27 and TRBJ1-2, with D perhaps TRBD1 (6 bases). The V end was cut by 3 bases, the J end by 8 bases, with 16 bases between. Germline V gives CDR1 MNHEY, CDR2 SMNVEV (reference sequence). The CDR3 spans 14 residues. As DNA, the CDR3 is TGTGCCAGCAGTTTGCGGGCGGGGGGCAGGGGCTACACCTTC. Residues: CASSLRAGGRGYTF.

This clone has only a few counts. The CDR3 nucleotides read TGTGCCAGCAGGACGCTGACTAGCTCCTACGAGCAGTACTTC. It translates to CASRTLTSSYEQYF. The chain is built from TRBV28 and TRBJ2-7; possible D gene TRBD2, 6 bases. Trimming removed 6 bases at V and 0 bases at J, with 12 bases between. The CDR3 length is 14 residues. CDR1 is MDHEN, CDR2 SYDVKM, per germline.

The chain couples TRBV27 to TRBJ1-1; TRBD1 matches at 7 bases. The CDR3 loop spans 16 amino acids. Trimming at V came to 2 bases and at J to 7 bases, leaving 13 bases not matched to a gene. Germline V gene lookup returns CDR1 MNHEY and CDR2 SMNVEV (reference sequence). In DNA, the CDR3 is TGTGCCAGCAGTTTAGTTGGGACAGATAAGACAGGTGAAGCTTTCTTT. Translation: CASSLVGTDKTGEAFF.

The chain combines TRBV5-1 with TRBJ2-7; the D gene is possibly TRBD1 (6 bases). CDR1 SGHRS and CDR2 YFSETQ come from the germline V gene. V shed 2 bases and J shed 6 bases, with 18 bases lying between them. This CDR3 contains 15 residues. The CDR3 sequence: CASSFEGGQGREQYF. The CDR3 bases are TGCGCCAGCAGCTTCGAAGGGGGACAAGGCCGCGAGCAGTACTTC.

The chain joins TRBV28 to TRBJ1-1; a weak D match, TRBD1 (6 bases). CDR3 length: 16 amino acids. V lost 8 bases, J lost 6 bases, and 25 bases lay in between. Looked up from germline, CDR1 is MDHEN and CDR2 is SYDVKM. The CDR3 DNA reads as TGTGCCAGCTCGGGGATCACAGGGTCGGGTTACCCTGAAGCTTTCTTT. Translation gives CASSGITGSGYPEAFF.

The rearrangement uses TRBV28 and TRBJ2-7; 8 bases agree with TRBD1. Germline CDR1 MDHEN, CDR2 SYDVKM. With V trimmed by 2 bases and J by 5 bases, 5 bases remained unmatched. The CDR3 runs 14 residues. CDR3 in amino acids: CASSLGVTGDEQYF. The CDR3 nucleotides read TGTGCCAGCAGTTTAGGCGTGACAGGGGACGAGCAGTACTTC.

The V call is TRBV10-1, the J call TRBJ2-2; TRBD1 aligns across 9 bases. CDR1 and CDR2 (germline): WNHNN, SYGVQD (reference sequence). The ends lost 4 bases at V and 0 bases at J; junction bases unmatched: 9. This CDR3 is 18 amino acids long. CDR3: CASSAPGQGSPNTGELFF. Here the CDR3 DNA reads TGCGCCAGCAGTGCCCCCGGACAGGGGTCCCCGAACACCGGGGAGCTGTTTTTT.